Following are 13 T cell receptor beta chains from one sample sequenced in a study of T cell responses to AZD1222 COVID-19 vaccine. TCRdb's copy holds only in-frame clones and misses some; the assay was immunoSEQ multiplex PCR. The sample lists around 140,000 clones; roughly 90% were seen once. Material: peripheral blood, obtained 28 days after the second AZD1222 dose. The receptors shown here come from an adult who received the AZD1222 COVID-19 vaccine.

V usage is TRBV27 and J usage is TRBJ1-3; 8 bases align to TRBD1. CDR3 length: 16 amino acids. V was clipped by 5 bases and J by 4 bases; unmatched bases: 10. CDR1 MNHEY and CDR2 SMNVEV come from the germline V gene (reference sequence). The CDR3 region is CASSPDRGRAGNTIYF. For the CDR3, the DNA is TGTGCCAGCAGTCCCGACAGGGGAAGAGCCGGAAACACCATATATTTT.

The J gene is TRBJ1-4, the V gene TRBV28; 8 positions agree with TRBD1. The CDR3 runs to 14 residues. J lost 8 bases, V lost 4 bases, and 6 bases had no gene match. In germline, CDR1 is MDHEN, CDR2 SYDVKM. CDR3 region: CASSSDRAGEKLFF. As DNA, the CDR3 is TGTGCCAGCAGTTCGGACAGGGCGGGAGAAAAACTGTTTTTT.

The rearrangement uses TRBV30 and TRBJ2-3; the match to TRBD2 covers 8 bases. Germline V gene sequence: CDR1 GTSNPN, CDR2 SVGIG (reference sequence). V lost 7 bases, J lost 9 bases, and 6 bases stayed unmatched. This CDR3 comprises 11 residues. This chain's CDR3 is CALTSAHTQYF. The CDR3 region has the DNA TGTGCCTTGACTAGCGCACACACGCAGTATTTT.

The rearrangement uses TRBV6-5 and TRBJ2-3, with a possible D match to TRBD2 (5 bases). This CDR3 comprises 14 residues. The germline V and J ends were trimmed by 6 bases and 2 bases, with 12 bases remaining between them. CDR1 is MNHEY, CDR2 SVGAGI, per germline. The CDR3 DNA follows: TGTGCCAGCAGAGGACTCAAGCTCACAGATACGCAGTATTTT. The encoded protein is CASRGLKLTDTQYF.

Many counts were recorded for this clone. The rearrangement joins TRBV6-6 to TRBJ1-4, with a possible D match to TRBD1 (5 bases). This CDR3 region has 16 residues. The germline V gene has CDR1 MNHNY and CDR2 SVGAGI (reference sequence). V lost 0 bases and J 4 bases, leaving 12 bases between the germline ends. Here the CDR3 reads CASSYSTALFNEKLFF. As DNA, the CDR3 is TGTGCCAGCAGTTACTCGACAGCTTTATTTAATGAAAAACTGTTTTTT.

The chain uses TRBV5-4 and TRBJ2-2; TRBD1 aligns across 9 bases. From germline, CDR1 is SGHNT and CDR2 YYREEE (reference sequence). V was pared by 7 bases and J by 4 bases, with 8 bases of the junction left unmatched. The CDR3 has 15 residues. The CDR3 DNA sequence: TGTGCCAGCTCACCGGGACAGGGTGTCACCGGGGAGCTGTTTTTT. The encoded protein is CASSPGQGVTGELFF.

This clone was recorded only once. CDR3 in amino acids: CAGGPETGGEKLFF. The CDR3 DNA sequence: TGTGCCGGGGGGCCTGAGACAGGGGGTGAAAAACTGTTTTTT. This sequence joins TRBV7-9 and TRBJ1-4; 9 nucleotides agree with TRBD1. The germline CDR1 and CDR2 sequences are SEHNR and FQNEAQ (reference sequence). Trimming took 11 bases from V and 7 from J; bases not matched to a gene: 11. The CDR3 sequence is 14 residues long. The full variable domain, with the rest looked up from reference TRBV7-9 and TRBJ1-4, is DTGVSQNPRHKITKRGQNVTFRCDPISEHNRLYWYRQTLGQGPEFLTYFQNEAQLEKSRLLSDRFSAERPKGSFSTLEIQRTEQGDSAMYLCAGGPETGGEKLFFGSGTQLSVL.

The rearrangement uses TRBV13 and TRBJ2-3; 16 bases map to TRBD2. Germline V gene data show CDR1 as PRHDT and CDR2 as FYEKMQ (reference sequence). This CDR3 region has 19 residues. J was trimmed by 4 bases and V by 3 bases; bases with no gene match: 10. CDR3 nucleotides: TGTGCCAGCAGCTTGGGGCCGGGACTAGCGGGAGGGCGGTCAGATACGCAGTATTTT. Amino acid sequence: CASSLGPGLAGGRSDTQYF.

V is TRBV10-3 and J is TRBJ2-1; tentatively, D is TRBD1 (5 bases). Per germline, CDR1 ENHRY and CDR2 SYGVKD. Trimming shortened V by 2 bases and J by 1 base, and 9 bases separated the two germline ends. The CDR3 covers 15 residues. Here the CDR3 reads CAISEQGDSYNEQFF. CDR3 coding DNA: TGTGCCATCAGTGAGCAAGGGGATTCCTACAATGAGCAGTTCTTC.

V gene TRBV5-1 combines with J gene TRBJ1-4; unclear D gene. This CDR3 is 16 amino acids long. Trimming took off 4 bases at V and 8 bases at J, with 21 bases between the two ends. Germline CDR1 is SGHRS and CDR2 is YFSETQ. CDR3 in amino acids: CASSLNGRTRGEKLFF. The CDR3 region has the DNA TGCGCCAGCAGCCTAAACGGACGGACTAGAGGGGAAAAACTGTTTTTT.

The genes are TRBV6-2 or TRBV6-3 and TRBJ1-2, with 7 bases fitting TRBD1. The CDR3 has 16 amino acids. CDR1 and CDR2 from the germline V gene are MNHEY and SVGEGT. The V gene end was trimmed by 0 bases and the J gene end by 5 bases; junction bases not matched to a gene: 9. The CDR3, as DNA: TGTGCCAGCAGTTACTCCCGGACAGGACCCGAATATGGCTACACCTTC. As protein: CASSYSRTGPEYGYTF.

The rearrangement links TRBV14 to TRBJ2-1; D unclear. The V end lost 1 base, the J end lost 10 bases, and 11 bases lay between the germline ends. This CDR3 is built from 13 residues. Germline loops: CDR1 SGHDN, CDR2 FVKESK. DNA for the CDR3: TGTGCCAGCAGCCAAGCCGCCCCAGGAGAGCAGTTCTTC. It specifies CASSQAAPGEQFF.

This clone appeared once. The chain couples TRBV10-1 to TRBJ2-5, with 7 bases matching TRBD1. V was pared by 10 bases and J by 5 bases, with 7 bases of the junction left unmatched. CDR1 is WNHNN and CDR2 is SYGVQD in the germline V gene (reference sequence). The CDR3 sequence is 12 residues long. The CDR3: CATRTGRETQYF. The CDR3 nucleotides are TGCGCCACCAGGACAGGTAGGGAGACCCAGTACTTC.